This T cell receptor beta chain stems from a study of T cell responses to AZD1222 COVID-19 vaccine. Using immunoSEQ multiplex PCR, the repertoire was profiled, and TCRdb retains in-frame clones only, with some absent. This table holds 110,000 or so clones, approximately 89% found once. This clone occurred a few times. Its antigen is as yet unknown. Study conclusions and caveats: Clonal diversity was possibly underestimated; the donors were predominantly white British and more often female.

Sequences were derived from peripheral blood, sampled 28 days after the second AZD1222 dose. This TCR derives from an adult who received the AZD1222 COVID-19 vaccine.

CDR3 sequence reads: CASSVGPGGRTEAFF. In DNA form, the CDR3 reads TGTGCCAGCAGCGTAGGGCCAGGGGGACGCACTGAAGCTTTCTTT. The rearrangement joins TRBV9 to TRBJ1-1; 7 bases are a match to TRBD1. From germline, CDR1 is SGDLS and CDR2 YYNGEE. This CDR3 spans 15 amino acids. The trim removed 0 bases at V and 4 bases at J, leaving 6 bases unmatched.